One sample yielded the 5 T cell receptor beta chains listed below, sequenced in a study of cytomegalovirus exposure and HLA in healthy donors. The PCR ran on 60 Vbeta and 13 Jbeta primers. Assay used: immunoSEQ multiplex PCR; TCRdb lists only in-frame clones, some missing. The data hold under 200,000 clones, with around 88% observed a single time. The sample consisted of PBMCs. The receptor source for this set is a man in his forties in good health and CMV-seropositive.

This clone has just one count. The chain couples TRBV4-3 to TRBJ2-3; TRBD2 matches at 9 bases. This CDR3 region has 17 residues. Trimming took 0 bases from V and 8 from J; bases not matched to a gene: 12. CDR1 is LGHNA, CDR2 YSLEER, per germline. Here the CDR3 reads CASSQDRASGVGGTQYF. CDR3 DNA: TGCGCCAGCAGCCAAGATCGGGCTAGCGGGGTGGGGGGTACGCAGTATTTT.

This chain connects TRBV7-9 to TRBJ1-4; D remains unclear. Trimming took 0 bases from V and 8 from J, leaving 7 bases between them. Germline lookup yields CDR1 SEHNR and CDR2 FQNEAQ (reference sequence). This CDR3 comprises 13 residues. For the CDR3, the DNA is TGTGCCAGCAGCTTAGCGCAGTGGGAAAAACTGTTTTTT. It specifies CASSLAQWEKLFF.

CDR3 residues: CATSRVSGISGANVLTF. The CDR3 DNA follows: TGTGCCACCAGCAGAGTGTCAGGAATATCTGGGGCCAACGTCCTGACTTTC. The chain couples TRBV15 to TRBJ2-6; D remains unclear. Germline V gene data show CDR1 as LNHNV and CDR2 as YYDKDF (reference sequence). The CDR3 has 17 amino acids. The germline V and J ends were trimmed by 1 base and 1 base, with 11 bases remaining between them.

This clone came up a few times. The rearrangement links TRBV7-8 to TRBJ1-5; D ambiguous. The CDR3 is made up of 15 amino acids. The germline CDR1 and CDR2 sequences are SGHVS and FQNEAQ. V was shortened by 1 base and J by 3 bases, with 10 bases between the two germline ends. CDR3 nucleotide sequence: TGTGCCAGCAGCTTAGTAGCGGGGAACAATCAGCCCCAGCATTTT. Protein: CASSLVAGNNQPQHF.

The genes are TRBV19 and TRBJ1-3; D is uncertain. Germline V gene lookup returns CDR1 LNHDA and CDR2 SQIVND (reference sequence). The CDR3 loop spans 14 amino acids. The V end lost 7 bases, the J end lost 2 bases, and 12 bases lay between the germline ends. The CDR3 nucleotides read TGTGCCAGTACCCCATCCCCCCCTGGAAACACCATATATTTT. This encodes CASTPSPPGNTIYF.